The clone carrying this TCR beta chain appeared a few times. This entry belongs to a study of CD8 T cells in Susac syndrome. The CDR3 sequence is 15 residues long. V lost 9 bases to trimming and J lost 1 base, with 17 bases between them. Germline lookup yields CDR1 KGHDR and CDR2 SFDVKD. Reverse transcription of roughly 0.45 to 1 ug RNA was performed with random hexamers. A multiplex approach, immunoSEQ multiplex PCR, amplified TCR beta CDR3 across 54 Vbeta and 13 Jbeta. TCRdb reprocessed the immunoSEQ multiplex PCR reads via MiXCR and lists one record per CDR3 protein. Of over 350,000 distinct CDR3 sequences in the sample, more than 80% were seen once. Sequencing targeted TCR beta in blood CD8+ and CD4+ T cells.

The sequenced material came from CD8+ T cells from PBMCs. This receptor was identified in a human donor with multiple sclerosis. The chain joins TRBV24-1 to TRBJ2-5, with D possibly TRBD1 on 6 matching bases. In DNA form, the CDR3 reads TGTGCCACCTCGGACAGAGTATTACTCCAAGAGACCCAGTACTTC. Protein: CATSDRVLLQETQYF.